This T cell receptor beta chain was obtained from a study of T cell responses to AZD1222 COVID-19 vaccine. General study points: Sampled repertoires all dated from after the peak T cell response. With dominance at 160-218 and 743-854, vaccine-associated CD4 TCRs spanned spike.

The CDR3 extends over 14 amino acids. Germline CDR1 MNHEY, CDR2 SMNVEV (reference sequence). The germline V and J ends were trimmed by 6 bases and 8 bases, with 17 bases remaining between them. Concerning this clone itself: What it binds is unknown.

Sequencing used immunoSEQ multiplex PCR; TCRdb keeps in-frame clones, though not all of them. The data contain more than 250,000 clones, 85% to 95% of them seen just once; the ten biggest clones take up around 0.57%. Sequences were derived from peripheral blood, sampled on day 0 of AZD1222 vaccination. The gene calls are TRBV27 and TRBJ2-1; weak D call: TRBD1 (6 bases). The TCR comes from an adult in good health. The CDR3 loop is CASSLGTGSYEQFF. In nucleotides, the CDR3 is TGTGCCAGCAGCCTTGGTACAGGGTCCTATGAGCAGTTCTTC.